This T cell receptor (beta chain) was captured in a study of T cells in Graves' hyperthyroidism and ophthalmopathy. With 5 bases clipped from V and 7 bases from J, the junction kept 9 bases outside the gene matches. Germline assignment: CDR1 SEHNR and CDR2 FQNEAQ (reference sequence). This CDR3 region has 15 residues. TCR beta CDR3 regions were amplified from RNA transcripts. The TCR CDR3 was amplified in a first-round RT-PCR using the HTBI primer set. TCRdb fed the multiplex PCR reads into MiXCR, producing one record per CDR3 protein. The data hold roughly 290,000 distinct CDR3 sequences, with about 18% observed a single time.

The sequenced sample consisted of blood. The clonotype originates from an older woman with Graves' ophthalmopathy. V gene TRBV7-9 combines with J gene TRBJ2-1, with 9 bases fitting TRBD2. The CDR3 loop reads CASSAAGGPGNEQFF. The CDR3 nucleotides read TGTGCCAGCAGCGCCGCGGGAGGGCCGGGGAATGAGCAGTTCTTC.